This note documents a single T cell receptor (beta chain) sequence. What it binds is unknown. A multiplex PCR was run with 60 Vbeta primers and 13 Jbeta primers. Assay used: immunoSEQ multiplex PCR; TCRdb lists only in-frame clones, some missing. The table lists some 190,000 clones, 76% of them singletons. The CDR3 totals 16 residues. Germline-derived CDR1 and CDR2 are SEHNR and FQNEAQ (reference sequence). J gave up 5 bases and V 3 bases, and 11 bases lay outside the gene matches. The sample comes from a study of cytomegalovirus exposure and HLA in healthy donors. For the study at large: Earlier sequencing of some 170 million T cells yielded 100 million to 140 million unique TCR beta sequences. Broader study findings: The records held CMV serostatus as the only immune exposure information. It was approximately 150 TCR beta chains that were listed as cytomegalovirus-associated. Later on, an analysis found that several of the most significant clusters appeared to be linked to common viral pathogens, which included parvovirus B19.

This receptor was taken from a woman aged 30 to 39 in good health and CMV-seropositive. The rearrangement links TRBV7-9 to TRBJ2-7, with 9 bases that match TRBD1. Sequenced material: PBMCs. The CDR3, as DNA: TGTGCCAGCAGCTTGCGACCCCCGGGACAGGGCAACGAGCAGTACTTC. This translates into CASSLRPPGQGNEQYF.